This T cell receptor beta chain originates from a study of molecular identifiers for immune sequencing clone quantification. Study outcomes and limitations: Clones of above 20 RNA copies carried over 98% of effector molecules; in naive cells they carried under 1%. Identical barcode-sharing TCR molecules could lead to underestimated sizes for highly expanded clones.

Regarding this clonotype: The antigen remains undetermined.

Per the germline V gene, CDR1 is SQVTM and CDR2 is ANQGSEA. V was trimmed by 5 bases and J by 0 bases, leaving 14 bases between them. The CDR3 runs to 14 residues. Listed TCR primers, together with previously described methods, were used for the bulk TCR libraries. TCRdb redid the calling of the PCR reads with MiXCR, one entry per CDR3 protein. The table shows more than 550,000 distinct CDR3 sequences, with around 25% occurring only once. Sorting was used to obtain naive CD8 T cells (CD8+CD4-CCR7+CD45RA+). V is TRBV29-1 and J is TRBJ2-7; D is possibly TRBD1 (5 bases). Sequenced input: naive CD8+ T cells from blood, with Jurkat cell RNA spiked in. Stated subset: FACS-sorted CD8+CD4-CCR7+CD45RA+ naive T cells. This receptor was obtained from a human donor in good health. Some libraries in this study had Jurkat cell RNA spiked in. The CDR3 DNA follows: TGCAGCGTTTACGACAGCGCTTTCTCCTACGAGCAGTACTTC. It translates to CSVYDSAFSYEQYF.